This T cell receptor beta chain was identified in a study of shared clonotypes between healthy human individuals. Data came from immunoSEQ multiplex PCR; TCRdb stores just in-frame clones and leaves some out. The sample comprises about 1 million clones, about 80% of which are singletons, and 1.4% rests with the top ten. This clone was recorded a few times. Source material: memory CD4+ T cells sorted from blood. Noted subset: CD45RA-negative fraction. The receptor's source is a man aged 18 to 30 in good health.

This chain's CDR3 is CASSIPQTSTDTQYF. DNA of the CDR3: TGTGCCAGCAGCATCCCGCAGACTAGCACAGATACGCAGTATTTT. This rearrangement joins TRBV9 to TRBJ2-3; D gene unclear. V was clipped by 4 bases and J by 0 bases, with 12 bases between them. This CDR3 is built from 15 residues. Germline V gene lookup returns CDR1 SGDLS and CDR2 YYNGEE.